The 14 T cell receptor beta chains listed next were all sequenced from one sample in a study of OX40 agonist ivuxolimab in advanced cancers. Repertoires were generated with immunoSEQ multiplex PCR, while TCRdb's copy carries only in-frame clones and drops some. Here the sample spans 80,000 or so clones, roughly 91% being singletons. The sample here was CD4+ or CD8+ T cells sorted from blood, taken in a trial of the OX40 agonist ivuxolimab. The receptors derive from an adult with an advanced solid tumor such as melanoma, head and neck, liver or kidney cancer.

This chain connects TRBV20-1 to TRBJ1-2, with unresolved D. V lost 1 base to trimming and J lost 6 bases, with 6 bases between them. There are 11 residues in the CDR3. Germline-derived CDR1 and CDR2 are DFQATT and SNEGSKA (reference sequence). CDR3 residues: CSARVADGYTF. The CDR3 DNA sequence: TGCAGTGCTAGAGTCGCAGATGGCTACACCTTC.

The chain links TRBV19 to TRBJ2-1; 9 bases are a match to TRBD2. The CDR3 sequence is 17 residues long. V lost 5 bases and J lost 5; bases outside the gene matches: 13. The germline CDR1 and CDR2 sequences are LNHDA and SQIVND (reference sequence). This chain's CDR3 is CASSVVLAGARHNEQFF. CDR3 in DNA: TGTGCCAGTAGTGTCGTCTTAGCGGGGGCTCGCCACAATGAGCAGTTCTTC.

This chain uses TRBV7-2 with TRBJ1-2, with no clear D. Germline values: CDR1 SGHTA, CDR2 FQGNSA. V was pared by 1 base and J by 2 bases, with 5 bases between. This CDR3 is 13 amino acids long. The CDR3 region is CASSLGQNYGYTF. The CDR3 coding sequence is TGTGCCAGCAGCTTAGGCCAGAACTATGGCTACACCTTC.

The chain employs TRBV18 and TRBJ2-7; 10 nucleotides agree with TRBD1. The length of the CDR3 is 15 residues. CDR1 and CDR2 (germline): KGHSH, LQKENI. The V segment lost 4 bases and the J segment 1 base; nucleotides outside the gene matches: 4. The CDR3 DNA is TGTGCCAGCTCACTAGGGACAGGGGCTTCCTACGAGCAGTACGTC. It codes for CASSLGTGASYEQYV.

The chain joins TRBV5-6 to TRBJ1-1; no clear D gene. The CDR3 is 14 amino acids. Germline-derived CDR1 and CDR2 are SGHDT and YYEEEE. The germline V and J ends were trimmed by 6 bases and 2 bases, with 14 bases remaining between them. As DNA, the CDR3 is TGTGCCAGCACCCTGAGCATGGCCAACACTGAAGCTTTCTTT. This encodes CASTLSMANTEAFF.

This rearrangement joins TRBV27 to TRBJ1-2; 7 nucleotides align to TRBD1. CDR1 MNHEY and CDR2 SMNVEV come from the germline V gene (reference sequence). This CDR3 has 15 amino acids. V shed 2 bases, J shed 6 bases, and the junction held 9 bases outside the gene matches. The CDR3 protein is CASSLKSRDRDGYTF. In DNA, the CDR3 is TGTGCCAGCAGTTTAAAATCTCGAGACAGGGATGGCTACACCTTC.

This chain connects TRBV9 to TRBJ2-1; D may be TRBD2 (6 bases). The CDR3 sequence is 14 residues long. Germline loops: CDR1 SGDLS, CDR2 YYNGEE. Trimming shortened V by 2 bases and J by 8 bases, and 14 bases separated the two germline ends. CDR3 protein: CASSVLPGVDEQFF. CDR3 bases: TGTGCCAGCAGCGTTCTCCCGGGAGTAGATGAGCAGTTCTTC.

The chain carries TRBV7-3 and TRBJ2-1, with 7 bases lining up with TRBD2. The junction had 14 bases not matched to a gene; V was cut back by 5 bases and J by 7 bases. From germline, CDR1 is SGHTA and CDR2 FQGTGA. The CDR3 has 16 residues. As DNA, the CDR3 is TGTGCCAGCAGCCAAACGGCGGGGGTCATTTGGAATGAGCAGTTCTTC. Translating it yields CASSQTAGVIWNEQFF.

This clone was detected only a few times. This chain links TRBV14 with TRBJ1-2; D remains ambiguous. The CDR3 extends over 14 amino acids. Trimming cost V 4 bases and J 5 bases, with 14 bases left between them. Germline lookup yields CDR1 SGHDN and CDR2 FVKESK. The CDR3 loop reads CASSRGPFSYGYTF. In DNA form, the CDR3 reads TGTGCCAGCAGCCGAGGTCCCTTTTCATATGGCTACACCTTC.

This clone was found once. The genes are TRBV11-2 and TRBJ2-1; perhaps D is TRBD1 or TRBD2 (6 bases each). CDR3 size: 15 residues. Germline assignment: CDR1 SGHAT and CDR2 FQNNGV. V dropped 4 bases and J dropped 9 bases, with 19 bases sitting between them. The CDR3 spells CASSYGQNIGGEQFF. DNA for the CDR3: TGTGCCAGCAGCTACGGACAGAACATCGGGGGTGAGCAGTTCTTC.

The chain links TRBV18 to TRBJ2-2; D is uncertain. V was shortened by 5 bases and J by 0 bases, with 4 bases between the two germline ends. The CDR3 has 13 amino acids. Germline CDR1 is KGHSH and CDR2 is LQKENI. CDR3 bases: TGTGCCAGCTCAGGGACGAACACCGGGGAGCTGTTTTTT. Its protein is CASSGTNTGELFF. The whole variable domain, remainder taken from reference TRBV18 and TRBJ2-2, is NAGVMQNPRHLVRRRGQEARLRCSPMKGHSHVYWYRQLPEEGLKFMVYLQKENIIDESGMPKERFSAEFPKEGPSILRIQQVVRGDSAAYFCASSGTNTGELFFGEGSRLTVL.

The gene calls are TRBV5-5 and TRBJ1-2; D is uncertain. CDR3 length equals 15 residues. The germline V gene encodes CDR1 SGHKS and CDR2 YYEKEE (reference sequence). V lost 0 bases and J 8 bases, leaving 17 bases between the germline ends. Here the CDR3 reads CASSLDQQLLWGYTF. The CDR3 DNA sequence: TGTGCCAGCAGCTTGGATCAACAGCTACTATGGGGCTACACCTTC. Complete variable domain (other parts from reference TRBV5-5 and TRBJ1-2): DAGVTQSPTHLIKTRGQQVTLRCSPISGHKSVSWYQQVLGQGPQFIFQYYEKEERGRGNFPDRFSARQFPNYSSELNVNALLLGDSALYLCASSLDQQLLWGYTFGSGTRLTVV.

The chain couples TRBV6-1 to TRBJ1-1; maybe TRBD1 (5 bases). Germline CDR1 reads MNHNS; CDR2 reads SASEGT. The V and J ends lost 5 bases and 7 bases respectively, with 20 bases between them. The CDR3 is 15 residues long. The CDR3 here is CASSHPLTGTGEAFF. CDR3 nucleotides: TGTGCCAGCAGTCACCCCCTTACAGGTACAGGTGAAGCTTTCTTT.

The DNA of the CDR3 is TGTGCCAGCAGCTCGCCAGGGCGTCGGGGGTATGGCTACACCTTC. Protein: CASSSPGRRGYGYTF. The rearrangement joins TRBV5-6 to TRBJ1-2; a possible D gene is TRBD1 (5 bases). Germline assignment: CDR1 SGHDT and CDR2 YYEEEE. The CDR3 spans 15 residues. V was clipped by 3 bases and J by 5 bases, with 17 bases between them.